This T cell receptor (beta chain) emerged from a study of blood T cell repertoires in COVID-19 (TCRdb year 2020). For the wider study: Samples from collaborators originated in the United States, Italy and Spain and spanned both the acute and convalescent phases of COVID-19. The material from the prospective study consisted of cDNA or gDNA derived from T cells, B-cell-depleted T cells, or PBMCs. Subjects who had been exposed to COVID-19, were actively infected with it, or had recovered from it provided the deeply sampled blood TCRbeta repertoires that made up the dataset. The repertoires were released in a freely available public database meant as a resource for research on the immune response to SARS-CoV-2. The samples were drawn from two sources: the first 160 participants of the ongoing ImmuneRACE study, and 1,254 subjects contributed by 6 global collaborators. Nearly every sample came with metadata listing a de-identified subject ID, COVID-19 status, age in years and sex. HLA class I and class II types, where available, came from metadata supplied by the sample provider rather than from assay-based typing.

On this clone itself: The specificity of this receptor is unknown. No qualities accompany the bases; no much larger clone lies one base away.

V is reduced by 6 bases and J by 3 bases, leaving a spacing of 9 bases between them. Measured from the cysteine to the phenylalanine, the CDR3 is 13 residues long. Only CDR3 DNA remains: 39 bases, in frame from the first base. The CDR1 and CDR2 encoded by the germline V gene are MNHEY and SVGAGI. The collaborating institutions used their own protocols to collect whole blood in K2EDTA tubes. Collaborator samples were shipped for TCRbeta analysis as frozen whole blood, isolated PBMCs, or DNA extracted from either sample type. What the work shows at the level of the full study, not this receptor alone: The quantity of clinical and demographic metadata differed by source and by participant and was supplied without curation.

The immunoSEQ Assay, a bias-controlled multiplex PCR, was used to amplify TCRbeta CDR3 regions from genomic DNA. In the original analysis: The number of nucleated cells in each sample was estimated from the amplification of reference gene primers within the assay. Sequence reads were collapsed and filtered to measure the absolute abundance of every unique TCRbeta CDR3 rearrangement. For each sample, productive Simpson clonality was calculated as the square root of Simpson's diversity index over productive rearrangements. TCRdb re-hosts the immuneACCESS table, in-frame sequences only. Its copies lack some clones; in the studies checked, an unresolved V gene accounts for under half of them, and the cause for the rest is not known. V and J calls and clone size are as listed in that table; D and trimming were resolved from the DNA. The sample data list around 150,000 clones, and roughly 86% of these were observed just once. The ten biggest clones cover about 0.98% of the sample.

This TCR was recovered from a man between 18 and 35 years old with acute or convalescent COVID-19. Recombination joined TRBV6-5 with TRBJ1-5; TRBD1 might be the D gene, on 6 matching bases. Sequences were obtained from peripheral blood. This receptor has the CDR3 CASRDSLNQPQHF. The DNA sequence is given as TGTGCCAGCAGGGACAGTCTCAATCAGCCCCAGCATTTT.